This T cell receptor beta chain was sequenced for a study of shared clonotypes between healthy human individuals. Genomic DNA of every subset was divided equally among multiple immunoSEQ plates. TCRdb keeps only in-frame clones here, not all; method: immunoSEQ multiplex PCR. The table has about 980,000 clones, approximately 80% seen once; the top ten hold over 1.3%. Trimming removed 6 bases from V and 5 bases from J, with 19 bases in between. The CDR3 length is 15 residues. Per the germline V gene, CDR1 is SGHAT and CDR2 is FQNNGV. The clonotype originates from a young man in good health. Sequenced input: memory CD4+ T cells sorted from blood. Subset indicated: CD45RA-negative fraction. This sequence joins TRBV11-2 and TRBJ2-5; TRBD2 might be the D (6 bases). The CDR3 DNA sequence: TGTGCCAGCAGAAGGTGGGGGGAAGGGGACGAGACCCAGTACTTC. It encodes CASRRWGEGDETQYF.